The 6 T cell receptor beta chains given below trace back to one sample, sequenced in a study of tissue T cells after allogeneic stem cell transplantation. Sequencing was performed with immunoSEQ multiplex PCR; in TCRdb, only in-frame clones are kept and a portion is missing. The sample lists about 160 clones, around 68% occurring once. Sequenced input: lymph node tissue. The receptors come from a female BALB/c mouse in good health. As its MHC haplotype, the strain has H2-d.

About this clone itself: Gene labels here are mouse ones. From the germline J gene comes the end of the CDR3, since the read stops 1 residue before it. The chain recombines TRBV5 with TRBJ2-4; D might be TRBD2 (7 bases). The V end was cut by 0 bases, the J end by 5 bases, with 9 bases between. The length of the CDR3 is 14 residues. Per germline, CDR1 LGHNA and CDR2 YNLKQL (reference sequence). CDR3 residues: CASSQDGGRNTLYF. The part of the CDR3 DNA that was read is TGTGCCAGCAGCCAAGATGGGGGGCGAAACACCTTGTAC.

About this clone: Genes here carry mouse names. Sequencing ends 1 residue short of the CDR3 end; the germline J gene provides the rest. This chain joins TRBV1 and TRBJ2-3; 10 bases are a match to TRBD1. Germline CDR1 and CDR2: NSQYPW and LRSPGD (reference sequence). The CDR3 is 15 residues long. J lost 1 base, V lost 7 bases, and 5 bases had no gene match. The covered CDR3 bases are TGCACCTGCAAACAGGGACAGGGGCGTGCAGAAACGCTGTAT. Protein product: CTCKQGQGRAETLY. From start to end, the CDR3 is CTCKQGQGRAETLYF.

There are a few counts of this clone. Gene names and germline match the mouse. The read gets to within 1 residue of the CDR3 end, and the germline J gene fills in the rest. This rearrangement joins TRBV5 to TRBJ2-2, with TRBD1 identical over 11 bases. The CDR3 consists of 16 residues. The V and J ends lost 0 bases and 6 bases, in that order; junction bases with no gene match: 3. CDR1 and CDR2 (germline): LGHNA, YNLKQL (reference sequence). CDR3 amino acids: CASSQDPGQGAGQLYF. Incomplete CDR3 DNA: TGTGCCAGCAGCCAAGATCCGGGACAGGGGGCCGGGCAGCTCTAC.

In regard to this clone: The listed genes are named as in mouse. The read finishes 1 residue shy of the CDR3 end, and the germline J gene is used to complete it. V and J are TRBV13-3 and TRBJ2-4; a possible D gene is TRBD1 (6 bases). Germline CDR1 and CDR2: NNHDY and SYVADS. V was clipped by 2 bases and J by 0 bases, with 7 bases between them. CDR3 length: 14 amino acids. The sequenced CDR3 bases are TGTGCCAGCAGTGAGGACAGCAGTCAAAACACCTTGTAC. It codes for CASSEDSSQNTLY. The full CDR3 protein is CASSEDSSQNTLYF.

Comment on this clone: The gene names given are mouse names. The CDR3 end is not reached by the read, which stops 1 residue before it; the germline J gene fills it in. The gene calls are TRBV4 and TRBJ2-7; a possible D gene is TRBD1 (6 bases). Germline V gene data show CDR1 as LGHDT and CDR2 as YNNKQL (reference sequence). V was trimmed by 4 bases and J by 3 bases, leaving 7 bases between them. The length of the CDR3 is 12 residues. The CDR3 is CASSWTDYEQYF. The DNA read from the CDR3 is TGTGCCAGCAGCTGGACAGACTATGAACAGTAC.

About this clone: Germline and genes here are mouse. The CDR3 goes on 1 residue after the read ends, and that part is filled in from the germline J gene. The V gene is TRBV23, the J gene TRBJ1-2. This CDR3 comprises 12 residues. In germline, CDR1 is KGHTA, CDR2 FQNQQP. The DNA read from the CDR3 is TGCTCCAGCAGTCAATCAAACTCCGACTACACC. Its protein product is CSSSQSNSDYT. In full, the CDR3 is CSSSQSNSDYTF.